The T cell receptor beta chain described here comes from a study of pediatric ulcerative colitis. Germline V CDR1 and CDR2: SGDLS, YYNGEE. This CDR3 contains 16 residues. Losses at the gene ends were 1 base for V and 1 base for J; bases not matched to a gene: 4. Points on this clone: Its antigen is unknown.

The protocol was immunoSEQ multiplex PCR, while the TCRdb copy is restricted to in-frame clones and leaves out a portion. The data show more than 50,000 clones, approximately 87% seen once. Whole-study results and caveats: Clonal expansions reduced rectal repertoire diversity in acute severe colitis.

This TCR came from a boy between 10 and 17 years old who was a control in a study of pediatric ulcerative colitis. V gene TRBV9 combines with J gene TRBJ2-5, with 10 bases lining up with TRBD2. Source material: blood. The CDR3 nucleotides read TGTGCCAGCAGCGTACAGAGCGGGGGGGCCCAAGAGACCCAGTACTTC. It is translated as CASSVQSGGAQETQYF.